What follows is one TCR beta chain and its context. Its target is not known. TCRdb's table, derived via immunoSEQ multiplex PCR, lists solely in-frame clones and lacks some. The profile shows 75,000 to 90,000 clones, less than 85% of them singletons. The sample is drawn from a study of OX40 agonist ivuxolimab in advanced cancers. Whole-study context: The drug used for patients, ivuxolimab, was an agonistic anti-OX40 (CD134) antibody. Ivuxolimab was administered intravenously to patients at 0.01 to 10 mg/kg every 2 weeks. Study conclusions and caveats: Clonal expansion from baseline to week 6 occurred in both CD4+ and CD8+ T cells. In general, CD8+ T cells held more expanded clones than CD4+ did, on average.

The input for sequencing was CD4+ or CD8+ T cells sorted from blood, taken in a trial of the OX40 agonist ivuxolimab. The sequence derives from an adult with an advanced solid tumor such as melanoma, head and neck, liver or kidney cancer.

CDR3 amino acids: CASLSDPRETQYF. CDR3 nucleotides: TGTGCCAGCCTGTCAGACCCTAGAGAGACCCAGTACTTC. The gene calls are TRBV6-6 and TRBJ2-5; D unresolved. CDR3 length equals 13 residues. Trimming pared 8 bases from V and 4 bases from J, leaving 14 bases between. The V gene's germline CDR1 is MNHNY and CDR2 SVGAGI (reference sequence).